The subject of this entry is one T cell receptor beta chain. V was pared by 0 bases and J by 2 bases, with 22 bases between. Per the germline V gene, CDR1 is MGHRA and CDR2 is YSYEKL. This CDR3 contains 19 residues. The entry originates in a study of cytomegalovirus exposure and HLA in healthy donors. Primers for the PCR totalled 60 Vbeta and 13 Jbeta. Sequencing used immunoSEQ multiplex PCR; TCRdb keeps in-frame clones, though not all of them. Of 250,000 to 350,000 clones in the sample, roughly 85% are singletons; the top ten hold approximately 4.3%. Specimen: PBMCs. The chain links TRBV4-1 to TRBJ2-5, with D possibly being TRBD1 (6 bases). The source is a man aged 35-49 years in good health and CMV-seropositive. This CDR3 is CASSQDIGAGAEPQETQYF. The DNA for the CDR3 is TGCGCCAGCAGCCAAGATATCGGTGCAGGGGCCGAGCCTCAAGAGACCCAGTACTTC.